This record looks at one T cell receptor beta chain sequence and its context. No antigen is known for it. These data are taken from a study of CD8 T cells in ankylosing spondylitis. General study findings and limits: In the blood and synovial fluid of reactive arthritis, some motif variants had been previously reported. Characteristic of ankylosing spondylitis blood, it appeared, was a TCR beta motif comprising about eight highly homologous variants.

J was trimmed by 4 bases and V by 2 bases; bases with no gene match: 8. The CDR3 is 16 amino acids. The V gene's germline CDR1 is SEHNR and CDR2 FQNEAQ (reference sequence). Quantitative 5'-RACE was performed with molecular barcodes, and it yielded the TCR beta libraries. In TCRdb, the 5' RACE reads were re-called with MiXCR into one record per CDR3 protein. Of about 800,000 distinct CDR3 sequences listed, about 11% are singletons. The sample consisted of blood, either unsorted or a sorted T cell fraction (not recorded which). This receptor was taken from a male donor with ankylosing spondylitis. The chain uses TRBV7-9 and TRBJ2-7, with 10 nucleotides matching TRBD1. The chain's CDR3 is CASSLSATGGYYEQYF. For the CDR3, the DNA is TGTGCCAGCAGCTTAAGCGCGACAGGGGGCTATTACGAGCAGTACTTC.